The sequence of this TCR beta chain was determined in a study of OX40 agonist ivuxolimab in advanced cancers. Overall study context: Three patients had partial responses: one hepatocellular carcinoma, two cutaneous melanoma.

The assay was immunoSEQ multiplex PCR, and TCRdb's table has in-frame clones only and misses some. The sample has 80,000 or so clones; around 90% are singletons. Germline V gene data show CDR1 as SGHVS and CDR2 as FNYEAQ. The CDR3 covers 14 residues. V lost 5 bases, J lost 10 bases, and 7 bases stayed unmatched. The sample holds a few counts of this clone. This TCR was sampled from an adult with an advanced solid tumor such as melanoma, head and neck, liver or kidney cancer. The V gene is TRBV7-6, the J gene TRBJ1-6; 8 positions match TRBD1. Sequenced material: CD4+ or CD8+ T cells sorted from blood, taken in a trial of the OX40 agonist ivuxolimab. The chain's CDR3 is CASSTGTGPSPLHF. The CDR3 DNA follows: TGTGCCAGCAGCACCGGGACAGGTCCATCACCCCTCCACTTT.